A single sample gave rise to the 16 T cell receptor beta chains below, sequenced in a study of Graves' ophthalmopathy and Graves' hyperthyroidism. RNA transcripts served as template for amplifying TCR beta CDR3 sequences. The authors performed first-round RT-PCR with HTBI primers and then a second-round multiplex PCR. TCRdb called the multiplex PCR reads again in MiXCR, with one record for every CDR3 protein. This sample carries about 210,000 distinct CDR3 sequences, less than 30% of them seen once, and the ten largest clones take approximately 9.6%. Sequencing used peripheral blood. Every receptor here comes from a man in his fifties or sixties with Graves' ophthalmopathy.

In this sample, this clonotype turned up many times. This sequence joins TRBV5-1 and TRBJ2-6; TRBD1 is a possible D gene (7 bases). Germline values: CDR1 SGHRS, CDR2 YFSETQ. V gave up 4 bases and J gave up 0 bases, with 17 bases separating them. The CDR3 has 18 residues. The DNA of the CDR3 is TGCGCCAGCAGCCCCCAGGGGGGTCCACTCTCTGGGGCCAACGTCCTGACTTTC. This gives the protein CASSPQGGPLSGANVLTF. Filled out from reference TRBV5-1 and TRBJ2-6, the complete variable domain reads KAGVTQTPRYLIKTRGQQVTLSCSPISGHRSVSWYQQTPGQGLQFLFEYFSETQRNKGNFPGRFSGRQFSNSRSEMNVSTLELGDSALYLCASSPQGGPLSGANVLTFGAGSRLTVL.

This clonotype was seen repeatedly, ten times or more. The CDR3 protein is CASKLGNQPQHF. Written as DNA, the CDR3 is TGTGCCAGCAAACTGGGGAACCAGCCCCAGCATTTT. This rearrangement joins TRBV6-1 to TRBJ1-5; D remains ambiguous. Trimming cost V 7 bases and J 7 bases, with 11 bases left between them. This CDR3 region has 12 residues. Germline lookup yields CDR1 MNHNS and CDR2 SASEGT.

This clonotype occurred a few times. The gene calls are TRBV12-3 or TRBV12-4 and TRBJ1-1; D might be TRBD1 (5 bases). Between the trimmed V and J ends, which lost 5 bases and 5 bases, there was a span of 15 bases. This CDR3 contains 14 residues. In DNA, the CDR3 is TGTGCCAGCAGTCAATGGGGGGTTGAAACTGAAGCTTTCTTT. Amino acid sequence: CASSQWGVETEAFF.

This clonotype has a count of ten or more. This chain links TRBV6-5 with TRBJ2-5, with D perhaps being TRBD1 or TRBD2 (6 bases each). CDR3 length equals 14 residues. Germline assignment: CDR1 MNHEY and CDR2 SVGAGI. V shed 7 bases and J shed 5 bases, with 17 bases lying between them. The CDR3 here is CASTQGRHGETQYF. The CDR3 nucleotides are TGTGCCAGCACCCAGGGGAGGCACGGTGAGACCCAGTACTTC.

The genes are TRBV12-3 or TRBV12-4 and TRBJ1-2; TRBD1 matches 7 bases. Trimming took 2 bases from V and 2 from J; bases not matched to a gene: 11. This CDR3 contains 17 residues. For the CDR3, the DNA is TGTGCCAGCAGTTTAAGGGGGCGACAGGAGGTCAACTATGGCTACACCTTC. Encoded protein: CASSLRGRQEVNYGYTF.

This clonotype was recorded many times. The chain combines TRBV28 with TRBJ2-7; weak D call: TRBD1 (8 bases). Germline V lookup: CDR1 MDHEN, CDR2 SYDVKM. The length of the CDR3 is 14 residues. V lost 8 bases and J 2 bases, leaving 16 bases between the germline ends. Here the CDR3 reads CASGERDRTYEQYF. The CDR3 DNA follows: TGTGCCAGCGGGGAGCGGGACAGGACCTACGAGCAGTACTTC.

This clonotype was counted many times. In DNA form, the CDR3 reads TGTGCCACCCTCCCCATCCTCCGGGACAGGGACTCTGGGGCCAACGTCCTGACTTTC. It yields the protein CATLPILRDRDSGANVLTF. The chain couples TRBV6-6 to TRBJ2-6; the match to TRBD1 covers 9 bases. This CDR3 is built from 19 residues. V shed 10 bases and J 0 bases; nucleotides not matched to a gene: 16. From germline, CDR1 is MNHNY and CDR2 SVGAGI (reference sequence).

This clonotype was detected ten times or more. V is TRBV10-3 and J is TRBJ1-2, with 9 bases fitting TRBD1. V dropped 11 bases and J dropped 8; count of bases not matched to a gene: 9. The CDR3 is 12 residues long. CDR1 is ENHRY and CDR2 is SYGVKD in the germline V gene. CDR3 sequence (DNA): TGTGCCGCCGTGGGACAGGGAGGCGGCTACACCTTC. This sequence encodes CAAVGQGGGYTF.

This clonotype has a count of ten or more. J is TRBJ1-6 and V is TRBV20-1, with D unclear. From germline, CDR1 is DFQATT and CDR2 SNEGSKA (reference sequence). V was trimmed by 2 bases and J by 5 bases, leaving 4 bases between them. The CDR3 runs 12 residues. The CDR3: CSARTNNSPLHF. In nucleotides, the CDR3 is TGCAGTGCTAGAACAAATAATTCACCCCTCCACTTT.

This clonotype was found many times. This chain links TRBV5-5 with TRBJ2-7; 7 nucleotides align to TRBD2. There are 15 residues in the CDR3. CDR1 is SGHKS, CDR2 YYEKEE, per germline (reference sequence). V was clipped by 0 bases and J by 1 base; unmatched bases: 4. CDR3 sequence: CASSLALGGSYEQYF. CDR3 coding DNA: TGTGCCAGCAGCTTGGCCCTGGGGGGGTCCTACGAGCAGTACTTC.

This chain links TRBV19 with TRBJ2-2; D could derive from TRBD1 or TRBD2 (6 bases each). Deletions cut 3 bases from V and 4 bases from J, with 12 bases between. CDR1 is LNHDA, CDR2 SQIVND, per germline (reference sequence). This CDR3 has 15 residues. CDR3 nucleotide sequence: TGTGCCAGTAGTATTTATGGAGGGGGCACCGGGGAGCTGTTTTTT. Translated: CASSIYGGGTGELFF.

This chain links TRBV12-3 or TRBV12-4 with TRBJ1-5; TRBD1 is a possible D gene (5 bases). V lost 5 bases and J 6 bases, leaving 11 bases between the germline ends. There are 13 residues in the CDR3. The CDR3 loop reads CASSQGWGQPQHF. DNA of the CDR3: TGTGCCAGCAGTCAGGGTTGGGGTCAGCCCCAGCATTTT.

This clonotype was found many times. The CDR3 bases are TGTGCCAGCAGCTTAGCTGGGGCGGGAAGGGAGACCCAGTACTTC. Its translation is CASSLAGAGRETQYF. The V and J genes are TRBV7-2 and TRBJ2-5, with TRBD2 as a possible D gene (6 bases). CDR1 is SGHTA, CDR2 FQGNSA, per germline. CDR3 length equals 15 residues. V gave up 0 bases and J gave up 5 bases, with 13 bases separating them.

V and J are TRBV19 and TRBJ1-1, with 7 bases aligning to TRBD1. CDR3 length: 14 amino acids. Germline lookup yields CDR1 LNHDA and CDR2 SQIVND (reference sequence). Trimming removed 6 bases from V and 0 bases from J; junction bases left unmatched: 4. The CDR3 DNA follows: TGTGCCAGTAGGCCGGACAGGATGAACACTGAAGCTTTCTTT. Amino acids: CASRPDRMNTEAFF.

This clonotype has a count of ten or more. This chain uses TRBV20-1 with TRBJ2-7, with TRBD2 matching 13 bases. This CDR3 has 17 amino acids. V shed 0 bases and J 4 bases; nucleotides not matched to a gene: 9. The germline gives CDR1 DFQATT, CDR2 SNEGSKA (reference sequence). The CDR3 DNA reads TGCAGTGCTAGAGATTTTGGGAGGACTAGCGGGAGTTACGAGCAGTACTTC. Amino acids: CSARDFGRTSGSYEQYF.

The sample holds a few counts of this clonotype. This chain connects TRBV24-1 to TRBJ2-5, with TRBD2 as a possible D gene (5 bases). Germline-derived CDR1 and CDR2 are KGHDR and SFDVKD. V was trimmed by 3 bases and J by 5 bases, leaving 15 bases between them. The length of the CDR3 is 15 residues. The CDR3 nucleotides are TGTGCCACCAGTGATGACACGGGATTCGGGGAGACCCAGTACTTC. Its protein is CATSDDTGFGETQYF.